This T cell receptor (beta chain) was sequenced in a study of blood T cell repertoires in COVID-19. The protocol was immunoSEQ multiplex PCR, while the TCRdb copy is restricted to in-frame clones and leaves out a portion. In the table there are 150,000 to 200,000 clones, about 89% of which are singletons. V gave up 4 bases and J gave up 8 bases, with 18 bases separating them. This CDR3 region has 15 residues. CDR1 is SGHRS and CDR2 is YFSETQ in the germline V gene. The receptor was derived from a man between 35 and 55 years old with active or convalescent COVID-19. The rearrangement uses TRBV5-1 and TRBJ1-4; a weak D match, TRBD1 (5 bases). The material sequenced was peripheral blood. In DNA, the CDR3 is TGCGCCAGCAGCCCCCGCGGGGGAGGAACGGAAAAACTGTTTTTT. Its protein is CASSPRGGGTEKLFF.